Below, 17 T cell receptor beta chains from the same sample are listed, as sequenced in a study of response to subunit inactivated influenza vaccine (dated by TCRdb to 2017 to 2018). The library was obtained by RT-PCR. Instrument on record: Illumina HiSeq 2500. TCRdb ran its own pipeline on the public reads, namely fastp trimming at Q25 and MiXCR clone calling, and kept in-frame beta chains. Each record represents a unique CDR3 protein, reported with the most common genes and DNA among its rows. Counted in this sample were around 520,000 distinct CDR3 sequences; about 10% of them appeared once. The top ten clonotypes cover about a tenth of the sample. Sequences were derived from PBMCs from blood, sampled on the day of vaccination. The receptors derive from a man between 50 and 59 years old who received an inactivated influenza vaccine. Donor details come from another sample of the same person, matched by shared clones.

The V gene is TRBV5-1, the J gene TRBJ2-2, with 7 bases matching TRBD2. This CDR3 has 15 residues. V shed 3 bases and J 4 bases; nucleotides not matched to a gene: 6. Germline lookup yields CDR1 SGHRS and CDR2 YFSETQ. The CDR3 loop is CASSWSGTGTGELFF. CDR3 bases: TGCGCCAGCAGCTGGAGCGGGACGGGCACCGGGGAGCTGTTTTTT.

This clonotype turned up a few times. The chain employs TRBV10-3 and TRBJ1-3; D is possibly TRBD1 (5 bases). V lost 6 bases and J lost 0, with 6 bases in between. The V gene's germline CDR1 is ENHRY and CDR2 SYGVKD. The CDR3 is 13 residues long. The CDR3 protein is CAIRDTSGNTIYF. The CDR3 region has the DNA TGTGCCATCAGGGACACCTCTGGAAACACCATATATTTT.

This clonotype came up a few times. This sequence joins TRBV6-2 or TRBV6-3 and TRBJ2-5; D gene uncertain. V lost 5 bases to trimming and J lost 0 bases, with 22 bases between them. CDR1 and CDR2 from the germline V gene are MNHEY and SVGEGT. There are 18 residues in the CDR3. The CDR3 nucleotides read TGTGCCAGCAGTCCCCCGGTGCAGATCGTTGCGTACCAAGAGACCCAGTACTTC. It is translated as CASSPPVQIVAYQETQYF.

This chain uses TRBV24-1 with TRBJ2-5; D might be TRBD2 (6 bases). The length of the CDR3 is 13 residues. Trimming cost V 6 bases and J 5 bases, with 12 bases left between them. Germline V gene data show CDR1 as KGHDR and CDR2 as SFDVKD. The CDR3 reads CATSREFGETQYF. For the CDR3, the DNA is TGTGCCACCAGTCGGGAGTTCGGGGAGACCCAGTACTTC.

This clonotype was seen more than once but under ten times. This chain links TRBV24-1 with TRBJ1-5; D not certain. CDR1 is KGHDR, CDR2 SFDVKD, per germline. V was cut by 1 base and J by 4 bases, with 1 base left in between. The CDR3 totals 12 residues. The CDR3 DNA sequence: TGTGCCACCAGTGATTTAAATCAGCCCCAGCATTTT. Protein product: CATSDLNQPQHF.

This clonotype was counted only a few times. The J gene is TRBJ2-3, the V gene TRBV6-2 or TRBV6-3, with TRBD1 identical over 9 bases. There are 14 residues in the CDR3. The germline CDR1 and CDR2 sequences are MNHEY and SVGEGT. V lost 6 bases, J lost 4 bases, and 5 bases stayed unmatched. The DNA for the CDR3 is TGTGCCAGCAGGACAGGGGGGAGAGCAGATACGCAGTATTTT. This encodes CASRTGGRADTQYF.

This clonotype occurred a few times. This chain joins TRBV29-1 and TRBJ2-3, with TRBD2 matching over 10 bases. Trimming cost V 3 bases and J 1 base; bases outside gene matches: 13. The CDR3 runs to 18 residues. CDR1 and CDR2 from the germline V gene are SQVTM and ANQGSEA. The CDR3 region is CSVDSPSGSLRGTDTQYF. Here the CDR3 DNA reads TGCAGCGTTGACAGTCCTAGCGGGAGCCTCCGTGGCACAGATACGCAGTATTTT.

The chain combines TRBV3-1 with TRBJ2-2, with no clear D. With 3 bases removed from V and 4 bases from J, the gap between germline ends came to 12 bases. CDR1 is LGHDT and CDR2 is YNNKEL in the germline V gene (reference sequence). The CDR3 loop spans 15 amino acids. The CDR3 DNA reads TGTGCCAGCAGCCAGGTCAGCAGGACCACCGGGGAGCTGTTTTTT. Its translation: CASSQVSRTTGELFF.

The chain uses TRBV29-1 and TRBJ2-1; maybe TRBD2 (5 bases). CDR1 is SQVTM and CDR2 is ANQGSEA in the germline V gene. Trimming pared 7 bases from V and 4 bases from J, leaving 11 bases between. The CDR3 spans 12 residues. This chain's CDR3 is CSADRGYNEQFF. CDR3 bases: TGCAGCGCCGACCGGGGTTACAATGAGCAGTTCTTC.

The sample holds a few counts of this clonotype. The chain uses TRBV4-3 and TRBJ2-7, with 12 positions matching TRBD2. The trim removed 4 bases at V and 3 bases at J, leaving 4 bases unmatched. Germline values: CDR1 LGHNA, CDR2 YSLEER. The CDR3 runs 15 residues. CDR3 amino acids: CASSRTSGDFYEQYF. CDR3 nucleotide sequence: TGCGCCAGCAGCCGGACTAGCGGGGACTTCTACGAGCAGTACTTC.

This clonotype was recorded a few times. CDR3: CASSLRTGPDTQYF. In nucleotides, the CDR3 is TGTGCCAGCAGCCTGAGAACAGGGCCAGATACGCAGTATTTT. The chain has TRBV12-3 or TRBV12-4 and TRBJ2-3; the D gene is possibly TRBD1 (6 bases). V dropped 6 bases and J dropped 4 bases, with 14 bases sitting between them. The CDR3 has 14 residues.

The chain has TRBV4-1 and TRBJ2-3, with TRBD1 identical over 9 bases. V was pared by 5 bases and J by 1 base, with 10 bases of the junction left unmatched. Germline values: CDR1 MGHRA, CDR2 YSYEKL. CDR3 length: 17 amino acids. The CDR3 loop is CASSYHDRGARTDTQYF. The CDR3 region has the DNA TGCGCCAGCAGCTACCATGACAGGGGGGCTCGCACAGATACGCAGTATTTT.

This clonotype has more than one count but fewer than ten. The genes are TRBV6-1 and TRBJ2-7; 9 bases match TRBD1. CDR1 MNHNS and CDR2 SASEGT come from the germline V gene. The CDR3 spans 14 residues. Trimming cost V 7 bases and J 6 bases; bases outside gene matches: 10. The CDR3 sequence is CASIGRDRVAEQYF. CDR3 bases: TGTGCCAGCATAGGCCGGGACAGGGTCGCCGAGCAGTACTTC.

A few counts support this clonotype. CDR3 residues: CASSSGPKEKRSYTF. CDR3 DNA sequence: TGCGCCAGCAGCTCGGGACCCAAAGAAAAGAGAAGCTACACCTTC. The J gene is TRBJ1-2, the V gene TRBV5-1, with D possibly being TRBD1 (5 bases). V was pared by 3 bases and J by 9 bases, with 21 bases between. This CDR3 has 15 residues. Germline-derived CDR1 and CDR2 are SGHRS and YFSETQ.

The chain joins TRBV7-9 to TRBJ2-1, with a tentative D call TRBD1 (6 bases). Deletions cut 3 bases from V and 2 bases from J, with 8 bases between. This CDR3 has 14 residues. Germline V gene sequence: CDR1 SEHNR, CDR2 FQNEAQ (reference sequence). The CDR3 spells CASSFRTAYNEQFF. The CDR3 DNA is TGTGCCAGCAGCTTTCGGACAGCCTACAATGAGCAGTTCTTC.

This chain links TRBV19 with TRBJ2-5; D not certain. CDR3 length equals 11 residues. The V gene's germline CDR1 is LNHDA and CDR2 SQIVND (reference sequence). The V gene lost 7 bases and the J gene lost 5 bases, with 8 bases spanning the gap. DNA for the CDR3: TGTGCCAGTAAAAATAGGGAGACCCAGTACTTC. It encodes CASKNRETQYF.

This clonotype came up a few times. The chain links TRBV4-2 to TRBJ2-1; TRBD2 agrees at 11 bases. V was pared by 0 bases and J by 9 bases, with 7 bases of the junction left unmatched. The CDR3 is 16 residues long. Germline V CDR1 and CDR2: LGHNA, YNFKEQ. The CDR3 bases are TGTGCCAGCAGCCAAGATATTACTAGCGGGAGTTTTGAGCAGTTCTTC. Translated: CASSQDITSGSFEQFF.